The TCR beta chain described here comes from a study of blood T cell repertoires in COVID-19. Background on the study: Samples of COVID-19 (acute and convalescent) were obtained from the United States, Italy and Spain. The analysed material was cDNA or gDNA that came from T cells, B-cell-depleted T cells, or PBMCs.

Per the original data handling: Estimation of nucleated cell counts was performed using reference gene primer amplification. The table came from immunoSEQ multiplex PCR; TCRdb's copy has only in-frame clones and leaves some out. The V and J calls and clone size were taken over from that table, and D and trimming were inferred from the DNA. This sample has some 48,000 clones, with around 90% found just once. Only one count was recorded for this clone. CDR1 and CDR2 (germline): LGHDT, YNNKEL (reference sequence). V lost 1 base, J lost 5 bases, and 16 bases stayed unmatched. The CDR3 loop spans 19 amino acids.

The receptor comes from a man between 45 and 60 years old with active COVID-19. This chain links TRBV3-1 (or the pseudogene TRBV3-2) with TRBJ2-5; 10 bases are a match to TRBD2. The material sequenced was peripheral blood. The CDR3 DNA is TGTGCCAGCAGCCAAGTTTCTAGCGGGAGATGGGGTCCGTTGGAGACCCAGTACTTC. It translates to CASSQVSSGRWGPLETQYF.